Below are 24 T cell receptor beta chains sequenced from a single sample in a study of cytomegalovirus exposure and HLA in healthy donors. 13 Jbeta primers and 60 Vbeta primers were used for the PCR. The method was immunoSEQ multiplex PCR; TCRdb's version includes in-frame clones alone and lacks a portion of them. Among about 140,000 clones listed, approximately 60% were seen once. Material for sequencing was PBMCs. Every receptor here comes from a woman aged 40 to 55 in good health and CMV-seronegative.

The chain carries TRBV4-3 and TRBJ2-7; tentatively, D is TRBD2 (5 bases). Germline V gene lookup returns CDR1 LGHNA and CDR2 YSLEER. V lost 0 bases to trimming and J lost 6 bases, with 12 bases between them. The length of the CDR3 is 14 residues. CDR3 nucleotide sequence: TGCGCCAGCAGCCAAGACCAAGGAGGAGTCGAGCAGTACTTC. It yields the protein CASSQDQGGVEQYF.

The chain combines TRBV10-1 with TRBJ1-4; possible D gene TRBD1, 6 bases. Trimming shortened V by 2 bases and J by 8 bases, and 18 bases separated the two germline ends. Germline assignment: CDR1 WNHNN and CDR2 SYGVQD (reference sequence). CDR3 size: 16 residues. The CDR3: CASSEVRQGPREKLFF. In DNA form, the CDR3 reads TGCGCCAGCAGTGAGGTCCGTCAGGGGCCGAGGGAAAAACTGTTTTTT.

V is TRBV5-8 and J is TRBJ1-6, with TRBD1 matching over 8 bases. The CDR3 contains 17 residues. V lost 1 base and J lost 7; bases outside the gene matches: 10. Germline V gene data show CDR1 as SGHTS and CDR2 as YDEGEE. The CDR3 DNA reads TGTGCCAGCAGCTTGTCCACAGGGGGAAGTTTAAATTCACCCCTCCACTTT. Its translation is CASSLSTGGSLNSPLHF.

This clone showed up just a few times. V usage is TRBV2 and J usage is TRBJ2-7, with D tentatively TRBD1 (6 bases). CDR1 is SNHLY and CDR2 is FYNNEI in the germline V gene. With 2 bases removed from V and 8 bases from J, the gap between germline ends came to 10 bases. The CDR3 is 12 residues long. CDR3 sequence: CASSERWGQQYF. The CDR3 nucleotides are TGTGCCAGCAGTGAACGGTGGGGGCAGCAGTACTTC.

This clone has just a few counts. V is TRBV19 and J is TRBJ2-2; D is perhaps TRBD1 (6 bases). Trimming took off 6 bases at V and 9 bases at J, with 11 bases between the two ends. Per the germline V gene, CDR1 is LNHDA and CDR2 is SQIVND (reference sequence). This CDR3 is 12 amino acids long. The CDR3 sequence is CASSRQDRELFF. DNA of the CDR3: TGTGCCAGTAGCAGACAGGACCGGGAGCTGTTTTTT. Combining the CDR3 with reference TRBV19 and TRBJ2-2 gives the whole variable domain DGGITQSPKYLFRKEGQNVTLSCEQNLNHDAMYWYRQDPGQGLRLIYYSQIVNDFQKGDIAEGYSVSREKKESFPLTVTSAQKNPTAFYLCASSRQDRELFFGEGSRLTVL.

V usage is TRBV5-4 and J usage is TRBJ2-1, with D possibly matching TRBD2 (6 bases). V lost 2 bases and J 3 bases, leaving 12 bases between the germline ends. The CDR3 is 15 residues long. Germline values: CDR1 SGHNT, CDR2 YYREEE (reference sequence). The CDR3 is CASSLPGDFYNEQFF. CDR3 nucleotide sequence: TGTGCCAGCAGCTTACCGGGGGACTTCTACAATGAGCAGTTCTTC.

This clone was counted between two and nine times. The chain joins TRBV15 to TRBJ2-3; 8 positions match TRBD1. CDR1 is LNHNV, CDR2 YYDKDF, per germline (reference sequence). The CDR3 totals 13 residues. The trim removed 8 bases at V and 6 bases at J, leaving 7 bases unmatched. As DNA, the CDR3 is TGTGCCACCCGGAGACAGGGGTGGGATACGCAGTATTTT. Translation: CATRRQGWDTQYF.

This clone came up a few times. The V gene is TRBV4-1, the J gene TRBJ2-7; D is possibly TRBD1 (8 bases). V was pared by 3 bases and J by 7 bases, with 31 bases between. The CDR3 has 19 amino acids. Germline CDR1 MGHRA, CDR2 YSYEKL. The CDR3 DNA reads TGCGCCAGCAGCCACCCTCGGACAGGGAGGGCCCTGGGTGATCTTGAGCAGTACTTC. Translated, it gives CASSHPRTGRALGDLEQYF.

The V and J genes are TRBV29-1 and TRBJ2-1, with 7 positions matching TRBD1. Germline assignment: CDR1 SQVTM and CDR2 ANQGSEA. V shed 5 bases and J 2 bases; nucleotides not matched to a gene: 6. CDR3 size: 14 residues. The CDR3 reads CSVPGGKAYNEQFF. CDR3 coding DNA: TGCAGCGTTCCAGGGGGAAAAGCCTACAATGAGCAGTTCTTC.

V usage is TRBV5-1 and J usage is TRBJ2-2; TRBD1 agrees at 7 bases. Germline V gene data show CDR1 as SGHRS and CDR2 as YFSETQ. This CDR3 region has 14 residues. Trimming at V came to 0 bases and at J to 8 bases, leaving 4 bases not matched to a gene. CDR3 bases: TGCGCCAGCAGCTTGGGGACAGGCACAGGGGAGCTGTTTTTT. This translates into CASSLGTGTGELFF. Full variable domain (outside the CDR3, taken from reference TRBV5-1 and TRBJ2-2): KAGVTQTPRYLIKTRGQQVTLSCSPISGHRSVSWYQQTPGQGLQFLFEYFSETQRNKGNFPGRFSGRQFSNSRSEMNVSTLELGDSALYLCASSLGTGTGELFFGEGSRLTVL.

This clone was seen many times. V gene TRBV7-9 combines with J gene TRBJ2-1; D unclear. Trimming cost V 5 bases and J 9 bases, with 8 bases left between them. This CDR3 has 11 amino acids. The V gene's germline CDR1 is SEHNR and CDR2 FQNEAQ (reference sequence). CDR3 in amino acids: CASSLNTEQFF. The CDR3 DNA reads as TGTGCCAGCAGCCTCAACACTGAGCAGTTCTTC. Filled out from reference TRBV7-9 and TRBJ2-1, the complete variable domain reads DTGVSQNPRHKITKRGQNVTFRCDPISEHNRLYWYRQTLGQGPEFLTYFQNEAQLEKSRLLSDRFSAERPKGSFSTLEIQRTEQGDSAMYLCASSLNTEQFFGPGTRLTVL.

The V gene is TRBV11-2, the J gene TRBJ2-7, with 7 bases matching TRBD1. Trimming at V came to 0 bases and at J to 1 base, leaving 3 bases not matched to a gene. Per the germline V gene, CDR1 is SGHAT and CDR2 is FQNNGV. This CDR3 comprises 15 residues. CDR3 in amino acids: CASSLDRDRSYEQYF. DNA for the CDR3: TGTGCCAGCAGCTTAGATCGGGACAGATCCTACGAGCAGTACTTC.

The chain combines TRBV5-1 with TRBJ2-3; D is unclear. The V gene lost 0 bases and the J gene lost 4 bases, with 18 bases spanning the gap. CDR1 is SGHRS, CDR2 YFSETQ, per germline. The CDR3 totals 17 residues. The DNA of the CDR3 is TGCGCCAGCAGCTTGGCCTTACTGGGTGGAGAGGCAGATACGCAGTATTTT. Translation: CASSLALLGGEADTQYF.

This sequence joins TRBV5-8 and TRBJ2-2; no clear D gene. Trimming pared 0 bases from V and 2 bases from J, leaving 11 bases between. The germline gives CDR1 SGHTS, CDR2 YDEGEE. The CDR3 is 16 residues long. This CDR3 is CASSLVQIFNTGELFF. The CDR3 nucleotides are TGTGCCAGCAGCTTGGTGCAGATCTTTAACACCGGGGAGCTGTTTTTT.

In this sample, this clone is medium-sized. The J gene is TRBJ2-5, the V gene TRBV7-3, with D tentatively TRBD1 (5 bases). The V gene lost 9 bases and the J gene lost 10 bases, with 15 bases spanning the gap. Germline assignment: CDR1 SGHTA and CDR2 FQGTGA. The CDR3 sequence is 11 residues long. DNA of the CDR3: TGTGCCAGGAATCAACAAGGGGACCAGTACTTC. It specifies CARNQQGDQYF.

The CDR3: CASSQDRGFNQPQHF. CDR3 nucleotide sequence: TGCGCCAGCAGCCAAGATCGGGGGTTCAATCAGCCCCAGCATTTT. The V and J genes are TRBV4-1 and TRBJ1-5, with a possible D match to TRBD1 (5 bases). The CDR3 is made up of 15 amino acids. CDR1 is MGHRA and CDR2 is YSYEKL in the germline V gene. Trimming removed 0 bases from V and 3 bases from J, with 9 bases in between.

This rearrangement joins TRBV28 to TRBJ1-2; 7 nucleotides align to TRBD1. Losses at the gene ends were 4 bases for V and 2 bases for J; bases not matched to a gene: 16. The CDR3 consists of 18 residues. CDR1 MDHEN and CDR2 SYDVKM come from the germline V gene. The CDR3 coding sequence is TGTGCCAGCAGTTCACCGCGGGGGGCGACAGGGCTAAACTATGGCTACACCTTC. It codes for CASSSPRGATGLNYGYTF.

This clone has a single count. The J gene is TRBJ2-7, the V gene TRBV7-8; the match to TRBD1 covers 10 bases. CDR3 length: 15 amino acids. Germline lookup yields CDR1 SGHVS and CDR2 FQNEAQ. V dropped 4 bases and J dropped 5; count of bases not matched to a gene: 8. The CDR3 DNA sequence: TGTGCCAGCAGCTATCCGGGACAGGGGAACCACGAGCAGTACTTC. It translates to CASSYPGQGNHEQYF.

To note about this clone: One end of the junction fails to match germline, which may point to a read error. This chain links TRBV29-1 with TRBJ2-3, with TRBD1 matching over 12 bases. CDR1 and CDR2 (germline): SQVTM, ANQGSEA. The CDR3 runs to 16 residues. The CDR3 reads CSVVTGTGGPTGTQYF. The CDR3 coding sequence is TGCAGCGTGGTGACGGGGACAGGGGGCCCCACAGGTACGCAGTATTTT.

The DNA for the CDR3 is TGTGCCAGCAGCCTTGGACAGGGAACTGAAGCTTTCTTT. Its protein product is CASSLGQGTEAFF. The rearrangement links TRBV7-3 to TRBJ1-1; TRBD1 agrees at 8 bases. V gave up 5 bases and J gave up 5 bases; unmatched junction bases: 4. The germline CDR1 and CDR2 sequences are SGHTA and FQGTGA. The CDR3 is 13 amino acids.

This clone was found once. The J gene is TRBJ1-2, the V gene TRBV6-5; 9 nucleotides agree with TRBD1. CDR1 is MNHEY, CDR2 SVGAGI, per germline. The CDR3 spans 14 residues. V gave up 2 bases and J gave up 7 bases; unmatched junction bases: 5. The CDR3 loop reads CASSYQLQGAGYTF. CDR3 nucleotide sequence: TGTGCCAGCAGTTACCAGTTACAGGGGGCTGGCTACACCTTC.

There are a few counts of this clone. V usage is TRBV4-3 and J usage is TRBJ1-2, with 10 bases identical to TRBD1. Germline V lookup: CDR1 LGHNA, CDR2 YSLEER. The ends lost 4 bases at V and 2 bases at J; junction bases unmatched: 1. The CDR3 is 14 amino acids. The CDR3 region is CASSRGQGNYGYTF. In DNA, the CDR3 is TGCGCCAGCAGCCGGGGACAGGGGAACTATGGCTACACCTTC.

The chain combines TRBV5-1 with TRBJ1-2, with D uncertain. The V and J ends lost 5 bases and 0 bases respectively, with 14 bases between them. The CDR3 loop spans 15 amino acids. Germline V lookup: CDR1 SGHRS, CDR2 YFSETQ. CDR3 sequence (DNA): TGCGCCAGCAGGGAACCGGGATCAGCTAACTATGGCTACACCTTC. It specifies CASREPGSANYGYTF.

The chain couples TRBV18 to TRBJ1-1, with a tentative D call TRBD1 (5 bases). Germline lookup yields CDR1 KGHSH and CDR2 LQKENI. Trimming took off 3 bases at V and 2 bases at J, with 16 bases between the two ends. The CDR3 is 16 residues long. The DNA for the CDR3 is TGTGCCAGCTCACCTATCTCTGGGGGGGACAACACTGAAGCTTTCTTT. It specifies CASSPISGGDNTEAFF.